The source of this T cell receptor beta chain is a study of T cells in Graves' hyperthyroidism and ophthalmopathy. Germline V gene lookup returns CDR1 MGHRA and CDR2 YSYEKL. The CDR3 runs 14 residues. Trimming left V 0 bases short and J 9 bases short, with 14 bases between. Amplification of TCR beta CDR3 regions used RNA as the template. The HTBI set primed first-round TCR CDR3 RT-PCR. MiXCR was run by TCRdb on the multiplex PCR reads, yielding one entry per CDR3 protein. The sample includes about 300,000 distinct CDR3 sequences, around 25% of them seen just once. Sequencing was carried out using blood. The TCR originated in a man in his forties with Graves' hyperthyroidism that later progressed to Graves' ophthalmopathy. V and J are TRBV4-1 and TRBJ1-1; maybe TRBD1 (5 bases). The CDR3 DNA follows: TGCGCCAGCAGCCAAGATCAGGGTCTTTTGCAAGCTTTCTTT. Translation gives CASSQDQGLLQAFF.